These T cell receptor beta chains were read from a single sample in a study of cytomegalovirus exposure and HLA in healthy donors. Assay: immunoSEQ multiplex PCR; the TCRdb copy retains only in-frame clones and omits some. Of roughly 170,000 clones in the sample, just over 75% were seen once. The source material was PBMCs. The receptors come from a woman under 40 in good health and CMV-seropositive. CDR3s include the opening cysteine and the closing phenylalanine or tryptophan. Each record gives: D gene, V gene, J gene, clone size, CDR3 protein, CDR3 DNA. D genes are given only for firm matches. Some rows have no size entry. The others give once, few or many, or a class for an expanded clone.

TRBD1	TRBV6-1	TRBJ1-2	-	CASNPGTGGSYGYTF	TGTGCCAGTAACCCCGGGACAGGGGGCAGCTATGGCTACACCTTC
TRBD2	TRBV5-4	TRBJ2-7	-	CASSLTGLAGYEQYF	TGTGCCAGCAGCCTGACCGGACTAGCGGGCTACGAGCAGTACTTC
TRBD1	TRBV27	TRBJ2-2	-	CASSLLPGQGNTGELFF	TGTGCCAGCAGCCTACTCCCGGGACAGGGGAACACCGGGGAGCTGTTTTTT
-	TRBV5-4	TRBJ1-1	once	CASSSRTVGTEAFF	TGTGCCAGCAGCTCGCGGACAGTCGGGACTGAAGCTTTCTTT
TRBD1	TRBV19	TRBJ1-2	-	CASSNTPGQGNGYTF	TGTGCCAGTAGCAATACCCCGGGACAGGGGAACGGCTACACCTTC
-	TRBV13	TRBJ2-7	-	CASSLAGTYEQYF	TGTGCCAGCAGCCTGGCCGGGACTTACGAGCAGTACTTC
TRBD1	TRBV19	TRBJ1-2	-	CASSITGTGVSGYTF	TGTGCCAGTAGTATCACCGGGACAGGCGTTTCTGGCTACACCTTC
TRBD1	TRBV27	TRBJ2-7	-	CASSLWGQGAFEQYF	TGTGCCAGCAGTTTATGGGGACAGGGGGCCTTTGAGCAGTACTTC
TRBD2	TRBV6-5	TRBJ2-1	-	CASSYRGVGGDNEQFF	TGTGCCAGCAGTTACCGCGGCGTCGGGGGGGACAATGAGCAGTTCTTC
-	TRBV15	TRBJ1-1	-	CATSPRMDTEAFF	TGTGCCACCAGCCCGCGGATGGACACTGAAGCTTTCTTT
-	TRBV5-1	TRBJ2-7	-	CASTEGTARTYEQYF	TGCGCCAGCACGGAGGGGACAGCGAGAACCTACGAGCAGTACTTC
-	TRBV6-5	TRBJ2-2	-	CASRSTVYTGELFF	TGTGCCAGCAGATCAACAGTCTACACCGGGGAGCTGTTTTTT
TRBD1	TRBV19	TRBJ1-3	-	CASSTDREAGNTIYF	TGTGCCAGTAGTACCGACAGGGAGGCTGGAAACACCATATATTTT
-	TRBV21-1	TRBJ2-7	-	CASTTTRAGGVWRNSYEQYF	TGTGCCAGCACCACAACCCGTGCAGGGGGCGTGTGGCGGAACTCCTACGAGCAGTACTTC
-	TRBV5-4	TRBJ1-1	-	CASSFGEANTEAFF	TGTGCCAGCAGCTTTGGGGAGGCGAACACTGAAGCTTTCTTT
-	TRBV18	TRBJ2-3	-	CASSPPNSGTDTQYF	TGTGCCAGCTCACCACCGAATAGTGGCACAGATACGCAGTATTTT
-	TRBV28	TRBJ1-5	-	CASSSTEIWQPQHF	TGTGCCAGCAGTTCCACCGAGATATGGCAGCCCCAGCATTTT
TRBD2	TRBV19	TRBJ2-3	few	CASSIGGLAENTDTQYF	TGTGCCAGTAGTATAGGAGGACTAGCAGAGAACACAGATACGCAGTATTTT
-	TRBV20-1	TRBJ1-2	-	CSGLGAHGYTF	TGCAGTGGCTTGGGGGCTCATGGCTACACCTTC
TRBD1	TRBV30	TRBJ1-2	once	CAWRTGGTWVGYTF	TGTGCCTGGAGAACAGGGGGGACCTGGGTTGGCTACACCTTC
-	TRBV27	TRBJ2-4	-	CASSAGGLGQYF	TGTGCCAGCAGTGCTGGAGGATTGGGGCAGTACTTC
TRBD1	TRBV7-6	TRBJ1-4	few	CASSPRQGREKLFF	TGTGCCAGCAGCCCCCGACAGGGACGTGAAAAACTGTTTTTT
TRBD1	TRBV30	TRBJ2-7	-	CAWGQGWVHF	TGTGCCTGGGGACAGGGATGGGTGCACTTC